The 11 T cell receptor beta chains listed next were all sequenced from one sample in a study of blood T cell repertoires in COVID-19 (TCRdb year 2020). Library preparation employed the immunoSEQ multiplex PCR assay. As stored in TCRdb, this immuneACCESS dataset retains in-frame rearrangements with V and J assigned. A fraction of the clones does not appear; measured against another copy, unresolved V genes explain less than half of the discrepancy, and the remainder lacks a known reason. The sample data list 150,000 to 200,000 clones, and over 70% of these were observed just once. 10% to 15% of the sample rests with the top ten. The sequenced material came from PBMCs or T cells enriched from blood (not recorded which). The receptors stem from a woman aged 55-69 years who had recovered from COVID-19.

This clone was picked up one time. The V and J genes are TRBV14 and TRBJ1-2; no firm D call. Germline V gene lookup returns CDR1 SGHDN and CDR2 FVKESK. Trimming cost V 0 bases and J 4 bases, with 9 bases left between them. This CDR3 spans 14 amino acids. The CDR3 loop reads CASSQDVRTYGYTF. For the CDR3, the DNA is TGTGCCAGCAGCCAAGACGTCAGAACCTATGGCTACACCTTC.

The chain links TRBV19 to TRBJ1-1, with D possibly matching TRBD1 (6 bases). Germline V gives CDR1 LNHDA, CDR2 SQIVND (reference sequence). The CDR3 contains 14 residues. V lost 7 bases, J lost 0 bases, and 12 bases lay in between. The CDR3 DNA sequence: TGTGCCAGTACCCGAGGGGGTATGAACACTGAAGCTTTCTTT. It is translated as CASTRGGMNTEAFF.

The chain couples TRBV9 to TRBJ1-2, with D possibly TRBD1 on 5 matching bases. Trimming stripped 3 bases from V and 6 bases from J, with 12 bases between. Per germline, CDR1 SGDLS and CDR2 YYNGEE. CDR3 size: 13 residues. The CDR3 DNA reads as TGTGCCAGCAGCGCCGCCAGGGCGGATGGCTACACCTTC. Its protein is CASSAARADGYTF.

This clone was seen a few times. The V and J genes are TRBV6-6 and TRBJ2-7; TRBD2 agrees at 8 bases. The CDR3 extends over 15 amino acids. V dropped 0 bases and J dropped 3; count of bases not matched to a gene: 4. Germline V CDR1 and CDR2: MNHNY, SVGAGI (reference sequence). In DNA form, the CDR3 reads TGTGCCAGCAGTTACTCGAACGCGGGGGGCTACGAGCAGTACTTC. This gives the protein CASSYSNAGGYEQYF.

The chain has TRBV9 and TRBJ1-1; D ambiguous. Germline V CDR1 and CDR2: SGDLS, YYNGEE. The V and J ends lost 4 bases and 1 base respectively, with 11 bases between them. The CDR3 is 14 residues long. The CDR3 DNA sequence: TGTGCCAGCAGCCCTCGGGGAGGGAACACTGAAGCTTTCTTT. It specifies CASSPRGGNTEAFF.

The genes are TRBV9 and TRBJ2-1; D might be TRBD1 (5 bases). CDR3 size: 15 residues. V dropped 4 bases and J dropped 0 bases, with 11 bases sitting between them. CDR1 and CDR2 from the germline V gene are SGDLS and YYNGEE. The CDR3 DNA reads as TGTGCCAGCAGCCGAGGACAAAGCTCCTACAATGAGCAGTTCTTC. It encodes CASSRGQSSYNEQFF.

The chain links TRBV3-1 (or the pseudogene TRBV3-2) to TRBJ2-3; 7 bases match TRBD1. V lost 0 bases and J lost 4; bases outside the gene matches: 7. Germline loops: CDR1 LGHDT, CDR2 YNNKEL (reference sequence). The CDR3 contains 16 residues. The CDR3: CASSQDRQRGPDTQYF. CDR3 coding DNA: TGTGCCAGCAGCCAAGATCGCCAAAGGGGGCCAGATACGCAGTATTTT.

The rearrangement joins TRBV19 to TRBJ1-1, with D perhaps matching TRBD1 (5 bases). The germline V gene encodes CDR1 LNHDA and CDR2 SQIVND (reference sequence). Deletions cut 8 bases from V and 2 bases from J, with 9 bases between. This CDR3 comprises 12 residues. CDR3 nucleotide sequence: TGTGCCAGTCGACAGTTTAACACTGAAGCTTTCTTT. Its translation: CASRQFNTEAFF.

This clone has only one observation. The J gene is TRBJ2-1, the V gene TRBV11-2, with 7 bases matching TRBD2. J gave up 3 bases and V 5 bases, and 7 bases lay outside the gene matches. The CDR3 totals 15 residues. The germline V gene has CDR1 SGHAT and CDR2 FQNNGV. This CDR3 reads CASSPERDYYNEQFF. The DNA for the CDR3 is TGTGCCAGCAGCCCCGAGCGGGACTACTACAATGAGCAGTTCTTC. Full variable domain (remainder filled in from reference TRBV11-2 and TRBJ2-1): EAGVAQSPRYKIIEKRQSVAFWCNPISGHATLYWYQQILGQGPKLLIQFQNNGVVDDSQLPKDRFSAERLKGVDSTLKIQPAKLEDSAVYLCASSPERDYYNEQFFGPGTRLTVL.

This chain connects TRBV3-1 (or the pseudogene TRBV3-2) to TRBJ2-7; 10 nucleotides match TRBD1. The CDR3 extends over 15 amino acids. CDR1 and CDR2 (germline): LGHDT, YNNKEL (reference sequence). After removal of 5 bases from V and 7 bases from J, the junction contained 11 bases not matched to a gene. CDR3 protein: CASSGGGTGVGEQYF. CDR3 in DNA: TGTGCCAGCAGCGGAGGCGGGACAGGGGTGGGGGAGCAGTACTTC.

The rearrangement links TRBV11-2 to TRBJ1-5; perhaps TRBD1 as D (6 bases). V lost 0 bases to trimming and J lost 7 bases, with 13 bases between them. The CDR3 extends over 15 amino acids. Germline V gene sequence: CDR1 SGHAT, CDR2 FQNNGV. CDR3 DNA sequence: TGTGCCAGCAGCTTAGATGCGGGGGCTGGACAGCCCCAGCATTTT. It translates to CASSLDAGAGQPQHF.